This T cell receptor beta chain was observed in a study of T cell responses to AZD1222 COVID-19 vaccine. Data came from immunoSEQ multiplex PCR; TCRdb stores just in-frame clones and leaves some out. The table has 150,000 to 200,000 clones, just over 90% seen once. The CDR3 extends over 16 amino acids. After removal of 4 bases from V and 7 bases from J, the junction contained 12 bases not matched to a gene. CDR1 and CDR2 from the germline V gene are MNHNY and SVGAGI (reference sequence). The TCR originated in an adult who received the AZD1222 COVID-19 vaccine. The chain carries TRBV6-6 and TRBJ2-1, with 8 positions matching TRBD1. Here the sequenced sample was peripheral blood, taken 28 days after the second AZD1222 dose. The CDR3 DNA is TGTGCCAGCAGTTTCTTTCAGGGGGCCCCAAGGAATGAGCAGTTCTTC. This sequence encodes CASSFFQGAPRNEQFF.